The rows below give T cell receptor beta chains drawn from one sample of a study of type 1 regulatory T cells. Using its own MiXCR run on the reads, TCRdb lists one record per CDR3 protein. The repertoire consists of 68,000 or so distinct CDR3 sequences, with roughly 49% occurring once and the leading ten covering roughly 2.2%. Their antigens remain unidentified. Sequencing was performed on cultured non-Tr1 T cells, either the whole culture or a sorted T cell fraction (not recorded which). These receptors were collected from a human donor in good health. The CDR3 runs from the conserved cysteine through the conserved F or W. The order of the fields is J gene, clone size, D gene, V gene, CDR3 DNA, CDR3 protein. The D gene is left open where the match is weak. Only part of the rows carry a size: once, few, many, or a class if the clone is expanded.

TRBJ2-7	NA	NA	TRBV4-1	TGCGCCAGCAGCCAACGGGAATTATCCTACGAGCAGTACTTC	CASSQRELSYEQYF
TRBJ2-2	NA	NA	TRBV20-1	TGCAGTGCCCCAAAGGGTAAAGCCGGGGAGCTGTTTTTT	CSAPKGKAGELFF
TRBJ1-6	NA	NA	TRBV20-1	TGCAGTGCTTCGACAGGAGGTCATGGTAATTCACCCCTCCACTTT	CSASTGGHGNSPLHF
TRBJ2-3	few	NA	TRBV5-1	TGCGCCAGCAGCGAAGTGGGTCGCACAGATACGCAGTATTTT	CASSEVGRTDTQYF
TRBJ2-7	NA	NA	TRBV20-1	TGCAGTGCCAGCCCCCACACCTACGAGCAGTACTTC	CSASPHTYEQYF
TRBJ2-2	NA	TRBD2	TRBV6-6	TGTGCCAGCAGTGCCCTAGCGGGGGGGTCTAACACCGGGGAGCTGTTTTTT	CASSALAGGSNTGELFF
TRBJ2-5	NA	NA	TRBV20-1	TGCAGTGCCACATCGGGACCCCGGGGGGCAGAGACCCAGTACTTC	CSATSGPRGAETQYF
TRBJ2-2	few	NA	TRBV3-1	TGTGCCAGCAGCCAAGCCGCCCGGGGGAACACCGGGGAGCTGTTTTTT	CASSQAARGNTGELFF
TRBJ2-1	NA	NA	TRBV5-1	TGCGCCAGCAGCTTGGGGGCCGGGTTCGGGGAGCAGTTCTTC	CASSLGAGFGEQFF
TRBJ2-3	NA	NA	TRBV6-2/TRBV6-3	TGTGCCAGCGATGGGAGACTAAGCACAGATACGCAGTATTTT	CASDGRLSTDTQYF
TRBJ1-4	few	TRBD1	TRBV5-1	TGCGCCAGCAGCCTAGCGCCGGGGACAGCTAATGAAAAACTGTTTTTT	CASSLAPGTANEKLFF
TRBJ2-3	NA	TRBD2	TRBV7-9	TGTGCCAGCAGTCGAATAGCGGGGGGGACGTCTAGCACAGATACGCAGTATTTT	CASSRIAGGTSSTDTQYF
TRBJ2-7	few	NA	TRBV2	TGTGCCAGCAGTGTTCGGACAGACGAGCAGTACTTC	CASSVRTDEQYF
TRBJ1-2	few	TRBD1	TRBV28	TGTGCCAGCAGTTACGGGGACAGCGACGGCTATGGCTACACCTTC	CASSYGDSDGYGYTF
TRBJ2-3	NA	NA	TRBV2	TGTGCCAGCAGAGTCTTACATACGCAGTATTTT	CASRVLHTQYF
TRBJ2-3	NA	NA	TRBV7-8	TGTGCCAGCAGCCGCGTTGGGTTGGGCACAGATACGCAGTATTTT	CASSRVGLGTDTQYF
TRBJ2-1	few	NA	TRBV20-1	TGCAGTGCCAAAGGCCCGAGCCACAATGAGCAGTTCTTC	CSAKGPSHNEQFF
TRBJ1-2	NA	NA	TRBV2	TGTGCCAGCAGTGACTTCCCTGGCTACACCTTC	CASSDFPGYTF
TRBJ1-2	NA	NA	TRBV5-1	TGCGCCAGCAGCTTGGATTCTAGTACAGGTGGCTACACCTTC	CASSLDSSTGGYTF
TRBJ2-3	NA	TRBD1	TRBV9	TGTGCCAGCAGCGCCGACCTCTTGACAGGGGATACGCAGTATTTT	CASSADLLTGDTQYF
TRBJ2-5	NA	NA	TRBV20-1	TGCAGTGCTAGAGACCCAGCACGGCTCGTCGGGACCCAGTACTTC	CSARDPARLVGTQYF
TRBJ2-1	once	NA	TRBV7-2	TGTGCCAGCAGCTCCTCAAGCCTATACGGGCAGTTCTTC	CASSSSSLYGQFF
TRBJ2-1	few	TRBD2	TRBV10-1	TGCGCCAGCGACGCCACGGGGGGGCAGTTCTTC	CASDATGGQFF
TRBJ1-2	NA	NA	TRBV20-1	TGCAGTGCCCCGATCCGTGGACACAGCTACACCTTC	CSAPIRGHSYTF
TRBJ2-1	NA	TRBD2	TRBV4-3	TGCGCCAGCAGCCAAGCTAGCGGGGCCCCCAATGAGCAGTTCTTC	CASSQASGAPNEQFF
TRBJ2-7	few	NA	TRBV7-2	TGTGCCAGCAGCTTAGCGGGGGGGCCCAACGAGCAGTACTTC	CASSLAGGPNEQYF
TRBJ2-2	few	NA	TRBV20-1	TGCAGTGTTAGAGGTCGAGTGTCGGGGGAGCTGTTTTTT	CSVRGRVSGELFF
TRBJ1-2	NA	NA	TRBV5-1	TGCGCCAGCAGCTTGGTGGGGGGACGTGGCTACACCTTC	CASSLVGGRGYTF
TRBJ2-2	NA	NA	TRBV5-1	TGCGCCAGCAGCTTTAGTAGCCCCGGGAACACCGGGGAGCTGTTTTTT	CASSFSSPGNTGELFF
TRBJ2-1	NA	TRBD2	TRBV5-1	TGCGCCAGCAGCTTGGAGGGGAGGGCCTCCTACAATGAGCAGTTCTTC	CASSLEGRASYNEQFF
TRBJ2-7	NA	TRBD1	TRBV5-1	TGCGCCAGCAGCTTGGACAGGGGCTGGATCTACGAGCAGTACTTC	CASSLDRGWIYEQYF
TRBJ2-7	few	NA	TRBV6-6	TGTGCCAGCCGCTCACTCCTCCCCGGAGGCTACGAGCAGTACTTC	CASRSLLPGGYEQYF
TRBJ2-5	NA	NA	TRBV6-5	TGTGCCAGCAGGCGGACGAGGCTGGAGACCCAGTACTTC	CASRRTRLETQYF
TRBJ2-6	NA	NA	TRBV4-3	TGCGCCAGCAGCCGAACAGGGTCGACTGGGGCCAACGTCCTGACTTTC	CASSRTGSTGANVLTF
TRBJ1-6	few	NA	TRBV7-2	TGTGCCAGCAGCCCAGGCCAAAGGGAATCACCCCTCCACTTT	CASSPGQRESPLHF
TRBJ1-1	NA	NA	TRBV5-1	TGCGCCAGCCCCGAACACATACCGGGGGGAAGGGGAAACACTGAAGCTTTCTTT	CASPEHIPGGRGNTEAFF
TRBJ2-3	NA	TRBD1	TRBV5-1	TGCGCCAGCACCGTGGGACAGGGGGTTACAGATACGCAGTATTTT	CASTVGQGVTDTQYF
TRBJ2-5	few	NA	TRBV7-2	TGTGCCAGCAGCTTATTGCTCGGGGGAGTGGGAGAGACCCAGTACTTC	CASSLLLGGVGETQYF
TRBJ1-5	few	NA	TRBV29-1	TGCAGCGTCCGGACAGAAATCAATCAGCCCCAGCATTTT	CSVRTEINQPQHF
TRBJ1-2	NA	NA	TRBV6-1	TGTGCCAGCAGGGAAGGCGTGTCCGCTAACTATGGCTACACCTTC	CASREGVSANYGYTF
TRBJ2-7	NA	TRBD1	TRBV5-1	TGCGCCAGCAGCTCCGGGACAGGGGGACGGAACGAGCAGTACTTC	CASSSGTGGRNEQYF
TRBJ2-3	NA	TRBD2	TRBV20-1	TGCAGGGCTTGGGACCTAGCGGGGGCCACAGATACGCAGTATTTT	CRAWDLAGATDTQYF
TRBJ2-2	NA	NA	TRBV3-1	TGTGCCAGCAGCCTCGGTGGCAGGTTCACCGGGGAGCTGTTTTTT	CASSLGGRFTGELFF
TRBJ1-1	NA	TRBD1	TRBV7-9	TGTGCCAGCAGCGCCGGGACAGGGGCTCCGAACACTGAAGCTTTCTTT	CASSAGTGAPNTEAFF
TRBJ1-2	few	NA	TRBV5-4	TGTGCCAGCAGCCCCCCTGGGCGGGGAACTAACTATGGCTACACCTTC	CASSPPGRGTNYGYTF
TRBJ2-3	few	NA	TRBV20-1	TGCAGTGCTAGGAGAGGTCACATCACAGATACGCAGTATTTT	CSARRGHITDTQYF
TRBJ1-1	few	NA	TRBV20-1	TGCAGTGCACTAAGACGTATCAGGGCGAACACTGAAGCTTTCTTT	CSALRRIRANTEAFF
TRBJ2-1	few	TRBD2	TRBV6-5	TGTGCCAGCAGTTACTCGGGGACTAGCGGGGGGCCAAGCTCCTACAATGAGCAGTTCTTC	CASSYSGTSGGPSSYNEQFF
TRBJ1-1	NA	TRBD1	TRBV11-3	TGTGCCAGCAGCTTAGACGGGACAGGGAATGCTTTCTTT	CASSLDGTGNAFF
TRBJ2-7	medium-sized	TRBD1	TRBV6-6	TGTGCCAGCAGTTACATCGACAGGGCCTACGAGCAGTACTTC	CASSYIDRAYEQYF
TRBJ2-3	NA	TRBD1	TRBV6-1	TGTGCCAGCAGTGAAGGGACAGGAGATACGCAGTATTTT	CASSEGTGDTQYF
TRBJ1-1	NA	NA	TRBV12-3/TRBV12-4	TGTGCCAGCAGGCCGACGGTGATGAACACTGAAGCTTTCTTT	CASRPTVMNTEAFF
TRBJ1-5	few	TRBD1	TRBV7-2	TGTGCCAGCAGCTTAGTTCAGGGGGCTAGCAATCAGCCCCAGCATTTT	CASSLVQGASNQPQHF
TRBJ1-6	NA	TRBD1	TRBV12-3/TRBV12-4	TGTGCCAGCAGCAGAACCGGGACAGGGGAATCACCCCTCCACTTT	CASSRTGTGESPLHF
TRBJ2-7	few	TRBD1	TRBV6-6	TGTGCCAGCAGAACAGGGGGCTCCTACGAGCAGTACTTC	CASRTGGSYEQYF
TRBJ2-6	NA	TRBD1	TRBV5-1	TGCGCCAGCAGCTCGCTGAACAGGGGTGGGGCCAACGTCCTGACTTTC	CASSSLNRGGANVLTF
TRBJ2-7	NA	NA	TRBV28	TGTGCCAGCAATAAAGCCCAGGGATCCTACGAGCAGTACTTC	CASNKAQGSYEQYF
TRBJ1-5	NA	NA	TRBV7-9	TGTGCCAGCAGCCCGGGGGTCCGGGGGCGAGATAGCAATCAGCCCCAGCATTTT	CASSPGVRGRDSNQPQHF
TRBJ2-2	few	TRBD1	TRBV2	TGTGCCAGCAGCGGACAGGGACGGAACACCGGGGAGCTGTTTTTT	CASSGQGRNTGELFF